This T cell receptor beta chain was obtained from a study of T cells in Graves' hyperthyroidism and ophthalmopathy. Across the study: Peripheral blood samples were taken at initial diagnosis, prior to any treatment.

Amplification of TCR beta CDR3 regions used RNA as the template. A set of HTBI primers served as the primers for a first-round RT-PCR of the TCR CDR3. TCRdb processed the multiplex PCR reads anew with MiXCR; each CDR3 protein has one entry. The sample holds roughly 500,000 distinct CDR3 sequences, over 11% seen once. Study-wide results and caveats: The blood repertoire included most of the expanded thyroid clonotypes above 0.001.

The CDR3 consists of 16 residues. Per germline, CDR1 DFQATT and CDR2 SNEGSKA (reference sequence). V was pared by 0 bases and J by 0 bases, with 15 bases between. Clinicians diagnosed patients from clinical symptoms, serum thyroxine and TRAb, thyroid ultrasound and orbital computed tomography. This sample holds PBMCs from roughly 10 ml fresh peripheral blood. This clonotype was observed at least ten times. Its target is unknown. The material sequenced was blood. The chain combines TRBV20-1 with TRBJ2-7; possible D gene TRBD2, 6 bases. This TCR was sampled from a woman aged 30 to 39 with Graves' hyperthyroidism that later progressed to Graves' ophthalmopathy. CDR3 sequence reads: CSARDFGGDSSYEQYF. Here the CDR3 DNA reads TGCAGTGCTAGAGATTTCGGCGGGGACTCCTCCTACGAGCAGTACTTC.